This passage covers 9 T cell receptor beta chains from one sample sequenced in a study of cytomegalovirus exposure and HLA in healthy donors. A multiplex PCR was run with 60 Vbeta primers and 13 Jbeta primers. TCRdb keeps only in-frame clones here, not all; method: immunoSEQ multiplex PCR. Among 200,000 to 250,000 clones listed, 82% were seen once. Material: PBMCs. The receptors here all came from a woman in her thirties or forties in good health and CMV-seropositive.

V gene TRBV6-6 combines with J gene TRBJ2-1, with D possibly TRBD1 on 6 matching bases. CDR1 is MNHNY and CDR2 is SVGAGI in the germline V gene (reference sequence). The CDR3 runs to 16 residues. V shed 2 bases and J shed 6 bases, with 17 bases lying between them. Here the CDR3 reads CASSYRAPGAGNEQFF. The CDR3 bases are TGTGCCAGCAGTTACCGGGCTCCAGGGGCAGGCAATGAGCAGTTCTTC.

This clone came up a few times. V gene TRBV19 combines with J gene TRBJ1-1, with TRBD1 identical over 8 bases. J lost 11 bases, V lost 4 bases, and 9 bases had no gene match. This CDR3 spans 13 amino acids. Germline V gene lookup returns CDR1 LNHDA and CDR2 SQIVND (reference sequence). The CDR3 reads CASSKSGGGSAFF. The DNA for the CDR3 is TGTGCCAGTAGTAAATCAGGGGGCGGATCGGCTTTCTTT.

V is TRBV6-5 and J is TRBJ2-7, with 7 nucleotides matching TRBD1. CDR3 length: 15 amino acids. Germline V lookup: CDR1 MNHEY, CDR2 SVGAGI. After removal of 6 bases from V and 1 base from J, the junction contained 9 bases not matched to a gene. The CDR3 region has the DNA TGTGCCAGCAGCCGACAGGGAAAACTTTCCTACGAGCAGTACTTC. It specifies CASSRQGKLSYEQYF.

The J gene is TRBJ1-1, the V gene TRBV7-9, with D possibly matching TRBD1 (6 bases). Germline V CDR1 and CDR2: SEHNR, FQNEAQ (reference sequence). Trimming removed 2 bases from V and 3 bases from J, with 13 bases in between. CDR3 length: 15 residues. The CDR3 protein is CASSLSQGRDTEAFF. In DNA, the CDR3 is TGTGCCAGCAGCTTATCACAGGGAAGGGACACTGAAGCTTTCTTT.

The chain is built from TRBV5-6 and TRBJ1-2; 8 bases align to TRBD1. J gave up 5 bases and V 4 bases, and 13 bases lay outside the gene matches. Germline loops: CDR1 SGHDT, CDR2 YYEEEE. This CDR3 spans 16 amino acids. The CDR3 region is CASSHYRDRFSYGYTF. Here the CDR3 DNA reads TGTGCCAGCAGCCACTATCGGGACAGGTTTTCTTATGGCTACACCTTC.

The CDR3 sequence is CARGRQGGSYEQYF. The CDR3 nucleotides read TGTGCCCGCGGCCGGCAGGGGGGCTCCTACGAGCAGTACTTC. The rearrangement links TRBV2 to TRBJ2-7, with a weak D call TRBD1 (7 bases). The V gene lost 11 bases and the J gene lost 0 bases, with 17 bases spanning the gap. Germline V gives CDR1 SNHLY, CDR2 FYNNEI. The CDR3 is 14 amino acids.

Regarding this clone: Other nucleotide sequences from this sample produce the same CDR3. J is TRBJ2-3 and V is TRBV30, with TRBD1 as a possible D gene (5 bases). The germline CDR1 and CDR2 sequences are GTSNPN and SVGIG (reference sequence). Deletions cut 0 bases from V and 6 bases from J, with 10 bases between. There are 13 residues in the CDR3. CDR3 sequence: CAWSVQGADTQYF. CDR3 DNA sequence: TGTGCCTGGAGTGTACAAGGGGCGGATACGCAGTATTTT.

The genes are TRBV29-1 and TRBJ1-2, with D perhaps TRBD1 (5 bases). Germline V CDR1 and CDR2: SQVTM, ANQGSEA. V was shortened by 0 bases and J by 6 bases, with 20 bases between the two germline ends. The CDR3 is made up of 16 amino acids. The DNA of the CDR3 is TGCAGCGTTGAAGACAGGTTGGGGGACCGGGGGAATGGCTACACCTTC. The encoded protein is CSVEDRLGDRGNGYTF.

Here the CDR3 reads CASSKIPGETEQFF. Written as DNA, the CDR3 is TGCGCCAGCAGCAAAATACCAGGGGAAACTGAGCAGTTCTTC. The chain couples TRBV5-1 to TRBJ2-1; the D gene is possibly TRBD1 (6 bases). V shed 4 bases and J shed 9 bases, with 17 bases lying between them. The CDR3 has 14 amino acids. The germline CDR1 and CDR2 sequences are SGHRS and YFSETQ. Combining the CDR3 with reference TRBV5-1 and TRBJ2-1 gives the whole variable domain KAGVTQTPRYLIKTRGQQVTLSCSPISGHRSVSWYQQTPGQGLQFLFEYFSETQRNKGNFPGRFSGRQFSNSRSEMNVSTLELGDSALYLCASSKIPGETEQFFGPGTRLTVL.